What follows are 13 T cell receptor beta chains derived from one specimen sequenced in a study of preoperative IRX-2 immunotherapy in early breast cancer. This sample's treatment: preoperative locoregional IRX-2 cytokine immunotherapy. Clones were sequenced by immunoSEQ multiplex PCR, and TCRdb holds only the in-frame ones, with some missing. The profile shows 35,000 to 50,000 clones, over 85% of them singletons. This material consisted of tumor tissue, taken after IRX-2 immunotherapy. These receptors were collected from a human donor with breast cancer.

The gene calls are TRBV5-5 and TRBJ2-1, with TRBD2 matching 7 bases. Germline V CDR1 and CDR2: SGHKS, YYEKEE (reference sequence). This CDR3 has 13 residues. V was clipped by 2 bases and J by 6 bases; unmatched bases: 2. CDR3 region: CASSFASGNEQFF. The CDR3 DNA is TGTGCCAGCAGCTTCGCTAGCGGCAATGAGCAGTTCTTC.

The chain recombines TRBV4-2 with TRBJ2-7; D not certain. The length of the CDR3 is 14 residues. Germline V gene sequence: CDR1 LGHNA, CDR2 YNFKEQ. The V and J ends lost 3 bases and 3 bases respectively, with 12 bases between them. CDR3 protein: CASSQPAQSYEQYF. The CDR3 DNA sequence: TGTGCCAGCAGCCAGCCCGCCCAAAGCTACGAGCAGTACTTC.

CDR3 coding DNA: TGTGCCAGCAGCTCAAGGGACAGGGTCTGGTCACCCCTCCACTTT. Its protein is CASSSRDRVWSPLHF. The V and J genes are TRBV7-8 and TRBJ1-6; 9 bases agree with TRBD1. The CDR3 loop spans 15 amino acids. Germline V gives CDR1 SGHVS, CDR2 FQNEAQ. The V segment lost 4 bases and the J segment 10 bases; nucleotides outside the gene matches: 8.

The genes are TRBV6-6 and TRBJ1-1, with 8 bases lining up with TRBD1. CDR1 is MNHNY and CDR2 is SVGAGI in the germline V gene (reference sequence). The J segment lost 4 bases and the V segment lost 2 bases, leaving 9 bases of the junction unmatched. The CDR3 has 16 residues. The CDR3 region is CASSYPPGTGPTEAFF. CDR3 nucleotides: TGTGCCAGCAGTTACCCACCCGGGACAGGCCCCACTGAAGCTTTCTTT.

CDR3 DNA sequence: TGCGCCAGCAGCCAAGCAGGGAGGACAGATACGCAGTATTTT. It translates to CASSQAGRTDTQYF. This chain connects TRBV4-1 to TRBJ2-3; possibly TRBD2 for D (6 bases). The CDR3 contains 14 residues. Per germline, CDR1 MGHRA and CDR2 YSYEKL. Trimming took 1 base from V and 3 from J, leaving 8 bases between them.

A few counts support this clone. The genes are TRBV11-1 and TRBJ1-6, with 7 bases matching TRBD1. V lost 5 bases to trimming and J lost 7 bases; unmatched junction nucleotides: 2. Germline-derived CDR1 and CDR2 are SGHAT and FQDESV (reference sequence). CDR3 length equals 13 residues. The CDR3 reads CASSATGNSPLHF. CDR3 DNA sequence: TGTGCCAGCAGCGCGACAGGGAATTCACCCCTCCACTTT.

V is TRBV5-1 and J is TRBJ1-1; D not certain. Germline V gene data show CDR1 as SGHRS and CDR2 as YFSETQ. The CDR3 runs 13 residues. V was pared by 5 bases and J by 6 bases, with 14 bases between. CDR3: CASSPRIGSEAFF. The CDR3 DNA follows: TGCGCCAGCAGTCCCCGGATCGGGTCTGAAGCTTTCTTT.

A single count supports this clone. The chain is built from TRBV2 and TRBJ1-1; no clear D. Germline values: CDR1 SNHLY, CDR2 FYNNEI. This CDR3 region has 14 residues. The V end was cut by 7 bases, the J end by 6 bases, with 18 bases between. The CDR3 DNA sequence: TGTGCCAGCACACTAGTCCAGGCCAGTGCTGAAGCTTTCTTT. Its protein product is CASTLVQASAEAFF.

This clone was picked up one time. CDR3 nucleotide sequence: TGTGCCAGCTCACAGGGGACAGGGCGTCAGCCCCAGCATTTT. This codes for CASSQGTGRQPQHF. This chain links TRBV11-2 with TRBJ1-5, with TRBD1 identical over 9 bases. The CDR3 has 14 amino acids. The germline V gene encodes CDR1 SGHAT and CDR2 FQNNGV. J lost 6 bases, V lost 8 bases, and 8 bases had no gene match.

This rearrangement joins TRBV11-2 to TRBJ2-5; 7 nucleotides align to TRBD1. Germline V gives CDR1 SGHAT, CDR2 FQNNGV. V was clipped by 5 bases and J by 3 bases; unmatched bases: 6. This CDR3 spans 14 amino acids. CDR3: CASSQNRGEETQYF. For the CDR3, the DNA is TGTGCCAGCAGCCAAAACAGGGGAGAAGAGACCCAGTACTTC.

The chain employs TRBV5-4 and TRBJ1-2; possibly TRBD1 for D (6 bases). V dropped 0 bases and J dropped 6 bases, with 12 bases sitting between them. Germline V gene lookup returns CDR1 SGHNT and CDR2 YYREEE (reference sequence). CDR3 length equals 14 residues. DNA of the CDR3: TGTGCCAGCAGCTTGGGGGGGGGCGCAGATGGCTACACCTTC. Amino acids: CASSLGGGADGYTF.

The chain has TRBV18 and TRBJ1-1; no definite D call. Trimming took off 1 base at V and 3 bases at J, with 6 bases between the two ends. The CDR3 loop spans 13 amino acids. The germline gives CDR1 KGHSH, CDR2 LQKENI. CDR3 nucleotides: TGTGCCAGCTCACCACTTGTGGACACTGAAGCTTTCTTT. This encodes CASSPLVDTEAFF.

This chain links TRBV5-4 with TRBJ1-1, with a tentative D call TRBD1 (6 bases). CDR1 is SGHNT and CDR2 is YYREEE in the germline V gene (reference sequence). Trimming removed 4 bases from V and 4 bases from J, with 14 bases in between. This CDR3 comprises 14 residues. The CDR3 loop reads CASSLRTDLTEAFF. The CDR3 nucleotides are TGTGCCAGCAGCCTGCGGACAGACCTCACTGAAGCTTTCTTT.